This TCR beta chain was sequenced for a study of blood T cell repertoires in COVID-19. Repertoires were generated with immunoSEQ multiplex PCR, while TCRdb's copy carries only in-frame clones and drops some. The table records roughly 250,000 clones, roughly 83% of them present only once. Germline CDR1 reads LNHNV; CDR2 reads YYDKDF (reference sequence). V shed 2 bases, J shed 8 bases, and the junction held 8 bases outside the gene matches. This CDR3 is 15 amino acids long. Two negative PCRs, clearance, or symptom resolution characterized the recovered Cohort 3 donors. This sequence joins TRBV15 and TRBJ1-2, with 10 bases fitting TRBD1. The TCR was taken from a woman in her 50s who had recovered from COVID-19. Sequenced input: PBMCs or T cells enriched from blood (not recorded which). This chain's CDR3 is CATSRTIGTGEGYTF. The CDR3 coding sequence is TGTGCCACCAGCAGAACGATCGGGACAGGGGAGGGCTACACCTTC.